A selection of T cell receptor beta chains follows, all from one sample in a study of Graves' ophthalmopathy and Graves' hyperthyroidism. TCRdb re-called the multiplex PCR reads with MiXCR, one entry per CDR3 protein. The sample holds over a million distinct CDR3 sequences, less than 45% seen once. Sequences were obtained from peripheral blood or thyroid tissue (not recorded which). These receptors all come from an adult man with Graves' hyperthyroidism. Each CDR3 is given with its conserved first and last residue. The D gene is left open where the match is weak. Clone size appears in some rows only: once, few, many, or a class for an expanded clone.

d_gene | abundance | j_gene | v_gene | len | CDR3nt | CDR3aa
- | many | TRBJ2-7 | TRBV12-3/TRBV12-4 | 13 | TGTGCCAGCAGTTTAACACTGGGCTACGAGCAGTACTTC | CASSLTLGYEQYF
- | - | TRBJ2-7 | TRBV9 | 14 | TGTGCCAGCAGCGTAGCTGAAGGGGGATGCGAGCAGTACTTC | CASSVAEGGCEQYF
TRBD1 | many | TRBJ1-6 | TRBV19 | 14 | TGTGCCAGTAGCCACAGGGGAGACAATTCACCCCTCCACTTT | CASSHRGDNSPLHF
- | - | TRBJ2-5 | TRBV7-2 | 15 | TGTGCCAGCAGCGCGCAGGGGGGGGGCAAAGAGACCCAGTACTTC | CASSAQGGGKETQYF
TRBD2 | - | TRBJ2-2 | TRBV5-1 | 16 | TGCGCCAGCAGCGGTCGGACAGCGGGGGGTTCCGGGGAGCTGTTTTTT | CASSGRTAGGSGELFF
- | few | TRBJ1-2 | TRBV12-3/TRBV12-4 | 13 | TGTGCCAGCAAGGAAGGGGATTTTTATGGCTACACCTTC | CASKEGDFYGYTF
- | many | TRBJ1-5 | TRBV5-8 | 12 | TGTGCCAGCAGCCCCCCACGGCAGCCCCAGCATTTT | CASSPPRQPQHF
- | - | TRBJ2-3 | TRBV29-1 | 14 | TGCAGCGTTGAACCCCCTGAGGCCACAGATACGCAGTATTTT | CSVEPPEATDTQYF
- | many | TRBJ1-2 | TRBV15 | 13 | TGTGCCACCAGCAGAGGAGGGGGAGGTGGCTACACCTTC | CATSRGGGGGYTF
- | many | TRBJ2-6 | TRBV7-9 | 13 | TGTGCCAGCAAGGGCTCTGGGGCCAACGTCCTGACTTTC | CASKGSGANVLTF
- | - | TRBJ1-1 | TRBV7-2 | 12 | TGTGCCAGCAGCTATTCGGGTTTGAGGGCTTTCTTT | CASSYSGLRAFF
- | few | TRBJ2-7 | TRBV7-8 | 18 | TGTGCCAGCAGCGAACCTCTGCGAGGGAGGCCCCGAGCCCACGAGCAGTACTTC | CASSEPLRGRPRAHEQYF
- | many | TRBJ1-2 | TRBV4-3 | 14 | TGCGCCAGCAGCCAAGGGCGGAGGCCTTTTGGCTACACCTTC | CASSQGRRPFGYTF
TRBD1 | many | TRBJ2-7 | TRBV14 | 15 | TGTGCCAGCAGTTACCCCGGGACAGGGATCTACGAGCAGTACTTC | CASSYPGTGIYEQYF
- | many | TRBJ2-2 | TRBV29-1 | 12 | TGCAGCGTTGAAGGGTCTCCCGGGGAGCTGTTTTTT | CSVEGSPGELFF
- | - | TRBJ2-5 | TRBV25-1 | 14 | TGTGCCAGCAGTGATACTGAGTACCAAGAGACCCAGTACTTC | CASSDTEYQETQYF
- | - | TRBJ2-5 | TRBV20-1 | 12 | TGCAGTGCTGCCCAAGGTGGAGAGACCCAGTACTTC | CSAAQGGETQYF
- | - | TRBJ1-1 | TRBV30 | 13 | TGTGCCTGGACCGACGGGTATTACACTGAAGCTTTCTTT | CAWTDGYYTEAFF
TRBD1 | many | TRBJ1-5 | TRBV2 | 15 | TGTGCCAGCAGTGGGATGACAGGGTATAATCAGCCCCAGCATTTT | CASSGMTGYNQPQHF
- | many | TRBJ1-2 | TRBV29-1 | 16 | TGCAGCGTTGTTGGCGGACCAGGCTTTACTAACTATGGCTACACCTTC | CSVVGGPGFTNYGYTF
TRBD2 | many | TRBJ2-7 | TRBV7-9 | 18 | TGTGCCAGCAGTTCCAACCCGGGGGGGGGAGGACCGCGAGACGAGCAGTACTTC | CASSSNPGGGGPRDEQYF
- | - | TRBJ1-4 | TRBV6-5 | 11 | TGTGCCAGCGACAGTTGGGAAAAACTGTTTTTT | CASDSWEKLFF
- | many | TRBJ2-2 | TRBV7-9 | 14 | TGCGCCAGCAGCTTAGGGTCGGCCACCGGGGAGCTGTTTTTT | CASSLGSATGELFF
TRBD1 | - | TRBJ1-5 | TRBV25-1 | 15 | TGTGCCAGCACCCCCACAGGGGTAAGACATCAGCCCCAGCATTTT | CASTPTGVRHQPQHF
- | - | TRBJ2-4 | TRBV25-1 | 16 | TGTGCCAGCAGCGACAGAGGACAGTTAGCCAAAAACATTCAGTACTTC | CASSDRGQLAKNIQYF
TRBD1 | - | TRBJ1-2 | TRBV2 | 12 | TGTGCCAGCACCAGGGACAGTGATGGCTACACCTTC | CASTRDSDGYTF
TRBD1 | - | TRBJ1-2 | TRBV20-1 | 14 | TGCAGTGCTAGAGCGGACAGGGCTGACTATGGCTACACCTTC | CSARADRADYGYTF
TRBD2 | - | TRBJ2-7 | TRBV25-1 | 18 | TGTGCCAGCAGTGAATATCATGGAACTAGCGGGAGGAGCTACGAGCAGTACTTC | CASSEYHGTSGRSYEQYF
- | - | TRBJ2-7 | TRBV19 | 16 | TGTGCCAGTACCGGAATTAAGACGATCAGCTCCTACGAGCAGTACTTC | CASTGIKTISSYEQYF
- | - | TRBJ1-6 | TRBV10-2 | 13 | TGCGCGAGCGGGGATAGGGGTAATTCACCCCTCCACTTT | CASGDRGNSPLHF
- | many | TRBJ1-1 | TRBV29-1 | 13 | TGCAGCCTCCAGAATGGTGTACAAGCTGAAGCTTTCTTT | CSLQNGVQAEAFF
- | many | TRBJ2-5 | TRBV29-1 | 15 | TGCAGCGTCGCTAACAGGGTTGAGCAAGGAGGGGCCCAGTACTTC | CSVANRVEQGGAQYF
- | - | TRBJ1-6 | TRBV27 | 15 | TGTGCCAGCAGTTTAATCGGCTCCTATAATTCACCCCTCCACTTT | CASSLIGSYNSPLHF
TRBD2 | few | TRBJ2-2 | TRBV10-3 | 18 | TGTGCCATCAGTGGTAGGACTAGCGGGGGAACGAACACCGGGGAGCTGTCTTGG | CAISGRTSGGTNTGELSW
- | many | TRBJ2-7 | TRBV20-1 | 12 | TGCAGTGCTAGTGGGAGAGGAAATAAGCAGTACTTC | CSASGRGNKQYF
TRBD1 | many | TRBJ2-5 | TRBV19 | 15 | TGTGCCAGTAGTACCTGGGACAGTTCGGGGGAGACCCAGTACTTC | CASSTWDSSGETQYF
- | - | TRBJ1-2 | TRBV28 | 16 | TGTGCCAGCAGTTTAAGCAGGGGTGATGGATGGGGGGGCTACACCTTC | CASSLSRGDGWGGYTF
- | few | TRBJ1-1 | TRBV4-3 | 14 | TGCGCCAGCAGCCAAGCCGTCAGGGGCACTGAAGCTTTCTTT | CASSQAVRGTEAFF
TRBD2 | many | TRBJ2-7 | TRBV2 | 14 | TGTGCCAGCACCGATAGGCTAGCGGGCTACGAGCAGTACTTC | CASTDRLAGYEQYF
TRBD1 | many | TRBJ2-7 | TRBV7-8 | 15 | TGTGCCAGCAGCTCGGATGGGACAGTATCGACCGAGCAGTACTTC | CASSSDGTVSTEQYF
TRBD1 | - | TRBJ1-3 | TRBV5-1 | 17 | TGCGCCAGCAGCGGTGGACAGGGCACAGGTTCTGGAAACACCATATATTTT | CASSGGQGTGSGNTIYF
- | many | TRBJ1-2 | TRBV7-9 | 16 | TGTGCCAGCAGCCCAGACCTGACAGGATCCCTCTATGGCTACACCTTC | CASSPDLTGSLYGYTF
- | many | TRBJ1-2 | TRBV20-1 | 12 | TGCAGTTCCCGGGACGGAAACTATGGCTACACCTTC | CSSRDGNYGYTF
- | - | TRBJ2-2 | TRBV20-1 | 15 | TGCAGTGCCTCGCGCGACCGATTGAACACCGGGGAGCTGTTTTTT | CSASRDRLNTGELFF
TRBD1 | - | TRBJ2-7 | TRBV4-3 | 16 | TGCGCCAGCAGCCAAGATCGGACAGGGGAAACCCTCGAGCAGTACTTC | CASSQDRTGETLEQYF
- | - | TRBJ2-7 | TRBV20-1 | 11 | TGCAGCGCGGCCAGCCTTGGGGAGCAGTACTTC | CSAASLGEQYF
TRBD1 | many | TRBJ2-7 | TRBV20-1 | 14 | TGCAGTGCTAGAGAGTTGGACAGGGACTACGAGCAGTACTTC | CSARELDRDYEQYF
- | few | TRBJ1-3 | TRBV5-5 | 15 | TGTGCCAGCAGCTTGGGAGGGACGGCTGGAAACACCATATATTTT | CASSLGGTAGNTIYF
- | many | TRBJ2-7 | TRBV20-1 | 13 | TGCAGTGCTAGCATGGCAGGGATGAACGAGCAGTACTTC | CSASMAGMNEQYF
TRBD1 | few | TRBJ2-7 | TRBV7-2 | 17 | TGTGCCAGCAGCCGGGTGTCGGGACAGCCGAGCTCCTACGAGCAGTACTTC | CASSRVSGQPSSYEQYF
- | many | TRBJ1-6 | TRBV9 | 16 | TGTGCCAGCAGCACAGAATCCGGGACCCGGGGTTCACCCCTCCACTTT | CASSTESGTRGSPLHF
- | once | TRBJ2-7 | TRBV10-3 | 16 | TGTGCCAGCAGTTTATCGTTGGCGTTTATCTCCTACGAGCAGTACTTC | CASSLSLAFISYEQYF
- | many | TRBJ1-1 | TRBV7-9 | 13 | TGTGCCAGCAGCTTTGGGTCGGGTACTGAAGCTTTCTTT | CASSFGSGTEAFF